Below are 9 T cell receptor beta chains sequenced from a single sample in a study of blood T cell repertoires in COVID-19. Libraries were prepared by immunoSEQ multiplex PCR; TCRdb keeps only in-frame clonotypes and omits some of them. The sample has about 110,000 clones; around 83% are singletons. Sequenced input: peripheral blood. The receptors stem from a woman in her 70s with acute or convalescent COVID-19.

This chain connects TRBV7-8 to TRBJ1-2; 8 bases agree with TRBD1. CDR3 length: 14 residues. Germline CDR1 SGHVS, CDR2 FQNEAQ. Unmatched junction bases numbered 7, after V lost 4 bases and J lost 6 bases. The CDR3 coding sequence is TGTGCCAGCAGCTCCGGACAGGGTGAGCATGGCTACACCTTC. It specifies CASSSGQGEHGYTF.

V usage is TRBV6-6 and J usage is TRBJ2-3; no clear D. CDR3 length: 14 residues. Trimming pared 1 base from V and 7 bases from J, leaving 12 bases between. Looked up from germline, CDR1 is MNHNY and CDR2 is SVGAGI (reference sequence). In nucleotides, the CDR3 is TGTGCCAGCAGTTACTTCGCAGATACCTATACGCAGTATTTT. Translation: CASSYFADTYTQYF.

The CDR3 spells CASSALGEGLAGVYEQYF. For the CDR3, the DNA is TGTGCCAGCAGCGCCCTGGGCGAGGGACTAGCGGGAGTCTACGAGCAGTACTTC. The V and J genes are TRBV3-1 (or the pseudogene TRBV3-2) and TRBJ2-7; 14 positions match TRBD2. The CDR3 runs 18 residues. Germline V gives CDR1 LGHDT, CDR2 YNNKEL (reference sequence). V was pared by 5 bases and J by 3 bases, with 12 bases of the junction left unmatched.

The chain couples TRBV5-4 to TRBJ2-1, with a possible D match to TRBD1 (8 bases). The CDR3 is 14 residues long. Trimming pared 2 bases from V and 8 bases from J, leaving 14 bases between. Looked up from germline, CDR1 is SGHNT and CDR2 is YYREEE (reference sequence). The CDR3: CASSLPTGGDEQFF. For the CDR3, the DNA is TGTGCCAGCAGCTTACCCACAGGGGGGGATGAGCAGTTCTTC. The variable domain in full, with the rest retrieved from reference TRBV5-4 and TRBJ2-1, is ETGVTQSPTHLIKTRGQQVTLRCSSQSGHNTVSWYQQALGQGPQFIFQYYREEENGRGNFPPRFSGLQFPNYSSELNVNALELDDSALYLCASSLPTGGDEQFFGPGTRLTVL.

This chain links TRBV5-1 with TRBJ2-7, with 10 bases lining up with TRBD1. Losses at the gene ends were 0 bases for V and 5 bases for J; bases not matched to a gene: 2. CDR1 is SGHRS, CDR2 YFSETQ, per germline. The CDR3 sequence is 14 residues long. The chain's CDR3 is CASSLGTGGHEQYF. The CDR3 DNA reads TGCGCCAGCAGCTTGGGGACAGGGGGGCACGAGCAGTACTTC. The whole variable domain, filled in from reference TRBV5-1 and TRBJ2-7, reads KAGVTQTPRYLIKTRGQQVTLSCSPISGHRSVSWYQQTPGQGLQFLFEYFSETQRNKGNFPGRFSGRQFSNSRSEMNVSTLELGDSALYLCASSLGTGGHEQYFGPGTRLTVT.

The rearrangement uses TRBV18 and TRBJ1-6; D is unclear. V shed 2 bases and J shed 5 bases, with 7 bases lying between them. Germline values: CDR1 KGHSH, CDR2 LQKENI. This CDR3 is built from 14 residues. CDR3 bases: TGTGCCAGCTCACCAATCGGAGATAATTCACCCCTCCACTTT. Amino acid sequence: CASSPIGDNSPLHF. Full variable domain (rest looked up from reference TRBV18 and TRBJ1-6): NAGVMQNPRHLVRRRGQEARLRCSPMKGHSHVYWYRQLPEEGLKFMVYLQKENIIDESGMPKERFSAEFPKEGPSILRIQQVVRGDSAAYFCASSPIGDNSPLHFGNGTRLTVT.

The chain joins TRBV5-1 to TRBJ1-6, with TRBD1 matching over 7 bases. V gave up 2 bases and J gave up 9 bases; unmatched junction bases: 8. CDR1 and CDR2 (germline): SGHRS, YFSETQ. The CDR3 contains 15 residues. CDR3 nucleotide sequence: TGCGCCAGCAGCTTCGAGGGGGCGAGAGGTTCACCCCTCCACTTT. Encoded protein: CASSFEGARGSPLHF.

The chain employs TRBV5-1 and TRBJ1-2; D not certain. The CDR3 contains 14 residues. Trimming pared 3 bases from V and 3 bases from J, leaving 12 bases between. CDR1 is SGHRS, CDR2 YFSETQ, per germline. CDR3 sequence: CASSSLAVDYGYTF. DNA of the CDR3: TGCGCCAGCAGCTCCCTGGCCGTGGACTATGGCTACACCTTC.

The V gene is TRBV2, the J gene TRBJ2-7, with TRBD1 as a possible D gene (6 bases). The germline CDR1 and CDR2 sequences are SNHLY and FYNNEI. Trimming removed 4 bases from V and 2 bases from J, with 12 bases in between. This CDR3 is built from 14 residues. As DNA, the CDR3 is TGTGCCAGCAGTGTTCAGGGGTCAGCCTACGAGCAGTACGTC. It translates to CASSVQGSAYEQYV.